A single sample gave rise to the 20 T cell receptor beta chains below, sequenced in a study of identical twins. TCRdb redid the calling of the 5' RACE reads with MiXCR, one entry per CDR3 protein. The table has under 300,000 distinct CDR3 sequences, more than 9.5% seen once. These data were also filed under a second study, of yellow fever vaccine responses in identical twins.

Input material: memory (CD45RO+) T cells sorted from blood. Every receptor here comes from a woman between 18 and 30 years old in good health.

The table lists this clonotype with a few counts. The rearrangement links TRBV15 to TRBJ2-3; D is perhaps TRBD1 or TRBD2 (6 bases each). The CDR3 runs 18 residues. Per the germline V gene, CDR1 is LNHNV and CDR2 is YYDKDF (reference sequence). V shed 0 bases and J shed 1 base, with 17 bases lying between them. CDR3 nucleotide sequence: TGTGCCACCAGCAGAGATGATGGGGGGCAAGGGGGCACAGATACGCAGTATTTT. Residues: CATSRDDGGQGGTDTQYF.

This clonotype has a handful of counts. This chain connects TRBV4-2 to TRBJ2-5; 9 bases fit TRBD2. This CDR3 region has 16 residues. The V and J ends lost 0 bases and 5 bases, in that order; junction bases with no gene match: 7. Germline V gene sequence: CDR1 LGHNA, CDR2 YNFKEQ. CDR3 sequence reads: CASSQERGGQTETQYF. In nucleotides, the CDR3 is TGTGCCAGCAGCCAAGAGCGGGGGGGTCAAACGGAGACCCAGTACTTC.

Only a few counts were recorded for this clonotype. This rearrangement joins TRBV2 to TRBJ2-1, with 10 positions matching TRBD2. The CDR3 is made up of 15 amino acids. Germline CDR1 reads SNHLY; CDR2 reads FYNNEI. J lost 5 bases, V lost 5 bases, and 6 bases had no gene match. As DNA, the CDR3 is TGTGCCAGCAGTCATCTAGCGGGAGTCAACAATGAGCAGTTCTTC. This codes for CASSHLAGVNNEQFF.

This clonotype was counted a few times. The chain carries TRBV6-6 and TRBJ2-1; 7 bases align to TRBD1. V lost 7 bases and J lost 15; bases outside the gene matches: 15. Germline-derived CDR1 and CDR2 are MNHNY and SVGAGI (reference sequence). The CDR3 has 13 amino acids. CDR3 in amino acids: CASNIQPGQYLFF. The CDR3 region has the DNA TGTGCCAGCAACATTCAACCGGGACAGTATCTGTTCTTC.

This clonotype was seen a few times. The chain uses TRBV5-1 and TRBJ2-5; 8 positions match TRBD1. The CDR3 is made up of 15 amino acids. Germline values: CDR1 SGHRS, CDR2 YFSETQ. J lost 7 bases, V lost 1 base, and 9 bases had no gene match. CDR3 bases: TGCGCCAGCAGCTTGTCAGGGGGCCTGATCCCGACCCAGTACTTC. This sequence encodes CASSLSGGLIPTQYF.

This chain joins TRBV18 and TRBJ2-3; D is possibly TRBD2 (6 bases). Germline V gene lookup returns CDR1 KGHSH and CDR2 LQKENI. The CDR3 is made up of 15 amino acids. V lost 3 bases to trimming and J lost 0 bases, with 10 bases between them. The CDR3 sequence: CASSPKTRSTDTQYF. The CDR3 DNA reads TGTGCCAGCTCACCCAAGACTAGGAGCACAGATACGCAGTATTTT.

This clonotype was detected only a few times. The gene calls are TRBV7-2 and TRBJ1-2; D remains ambiguous. The CDR3 loop spans 13 amino acids. V was shortened by 1 base and J by 3 bases, with 6 bases between the two germline ends. Germline CDR1 and CDR2: SGHTA and FQGNSA. CDR3 DNA: TGTGCCAGCAGCTTAGTCGTAGACTATGGCTACACCTTC. This sequence encodes CASSLVVDYGYTF.

This chain uses TRBV6-1 with TRBJ2-5, with a weak D call TRBD1 (5 bases). The CDR3 has 13 residues. Germline assignment: CDR1 MNHNS and CDR2 SASEGT. V was pared by 1 base and J by 5 bases, with 8 bases between. CDR3 amino acids: CASSEGRAETQYF. Written as DNA, the CDR3 is TGTGCCAGCAGTGAAGGCAGGGCGGAGACCCAGTACTTC.

The sample holds a few counts of this clonotype. The J gene is TRBJ2-6, the V gene TRBV15; D may be TRBD1 or TRBD2 (6 bases each). Germline V gives CDR1 LNHNV, CDR2 YYDKDF (reference sequence). V shed 1 base and J shed 4 bases, with 11 bases lying between them. This CDR3 spans 16 amino acids. For the CDR3, the DNA is TGTGCCACCAGCAGAGGTGGAGGGACAGGGGCCAACGTCCTGACTTTC. Translation: CATSRGGGTGANVLTF.

The J gene is TRBJ1-2, the V gene TRBV18, with D perhaps TRBD1 (5 bases). There are 13 residues in the CDR3. V dropped 3 bases and J dropped 6 bases, with 11 bases sitting between them. Germline loops: CDR1 KGHSH, CDR2 LQKENI. CDR3 coding DNA: TGTGCCAGCTCACCCCCGATCAGGGATGGCTACACCTTC. Translating it yields CASSPPIRDGYTF.

This clonotype was counted only a few times. The chain uses TRBV30 and TRBJ2-1; D gene uncertain. The CDR3 is 10 amino acids. Germline-derived CDR1 and CDR2 are GTSNPN and SVGIG (reference sequence). Trimming stripped 5 bases from V and 6 bases from J, with 5 bases between. The CDR3 here is CAWGTNEQFF. Written as DNA, the CDR3 is TGTGCCTGGGGCACCAATGAGCAGTTCTTC.

This CDR3 reads CASSFPKRDEQYF. The CDR3 bases are TGTGCCAGCAGCTTCCCTAAACGTGACGAGCAGTACTTC. The V and J genes are TRBV6-6 and TRBJ2-7, with D uncertain. The V gene's germline CDR1 is MNHNY and CDR2 SVGAGI (reference sequence). This CDR3 has 13 residues. Trimming removed 6 bases at V and 5 bases at J, with 14 bases between.

This clonotype was seen a handful of times. The J gene is TRBJ1-1, the V gene TRBV28, with TRBD1 as a possible D gene (5 bases). Germline assignment: CDR1 MDHEN and CDR2 SYDVKM. Trimming removed 3 bases at V and 2 bases at J, with 13 bases between. The length of the CDR3 is 15 residues. CDR3 coding DNA: TGTGCCAGCAGTTTCGGAGACAGAAAAAACACTGAAGCTTTCTTT. Translating it yields CASSFGDRKNTEAFF.

This clonotype was recorded at least ten times. J is TRBJ2-7 and V is TRBV3-1; D is ambiguous. CDR1 is LGHDT, CDR2 YNNKEL, per germline (reference sequence). This CDR3 is built from 13 residues. Trimming left V 1 base short and J 3 bases short, with 7 bases between. CDR3 coding DNA: TGTGCCAGCAGCCAAGCTCCCCTCTACGAGCAGTACTTC. Translation gives CASSQAPLYEQYF.

This clonotype was counted a few times. CDR3 in amino acids: CASSRDRGVSYEQYF. The DNA of the CDR3 is TGCGCCAGCAGCAGGGACAGGGGGGTCTCCTACGAGCAGTACTTC. The chain recombines TRBV5-1 with TRBJ2-7; 11 nucleotides align to TRBD1. The CDR3 loop spans 15 amino acids. V gave up 4 bases and J gave up 0 bases; unmatched junction bases: 3. Per germline, CDR1 SGHRS and CDR2 YFSETQ.

This clonotype has a single count. The chain uses TRBV19 and TRBJ2-5; 7 bases are shared with TRBD2. CDR1 and CDR2 (germline): LNHDA, SQIVND (reference sequence). This CDR3 contains 13 residues. With 5 bases clipped from V and 4 bases from J, the junction kept 4 bases outside the gene matches. CDR3 nucleotides: TGTGCCAGTAGTGAGCGGGGTCGAGAGACCCAGTACTTC. Amino acid sequence: CASSERGRETQYF.

Only a few counts were recorded for this clonotype. The V call is TRBV18, the J call TRBJ1-2; D gene unclear. The CDR3 loop spans 15 amino acids. V was shortened by 2 bases and J by 8 bases, with 18 bases between the two germline ends. CDR1 KGHSH and CDR2 LQKENI come from the germline V gene. CDR3 DNA: TGTGCCAGCTCACCAGCAAGCCGGCCCCACGGGGGCTACACCTTC. This gives the protein CASSPASRPHGGYTF. Full variable domain (outside the CDR3, taken from reference TRBV18 and TRBJ1-2): NAGVMQNPRHLVRRRGQEARLRCSPMKGHSHVYWYRQLPEEGLKFMVYLQKENIIDESGMPKERFSAEFPKEGPSILRIQQVVRGDSAAYFCASSPASRPHGGYTFGSGTRLTVV.

This clonotype came up a few times. The chain links TRBV14 to TRBJ2-3; TRBD2 matches 8 bases. From germline, CDR1 is SGHDN and CDR2 FVKESK. The CDR3 is 15 amino acids. J gave up 2 bases and V 9 bases, and 10 bases lay outside the gene matches. The CDR3 region has the DNA TGTGCCAGTACCAAAGCGGGGGCAATCACAGATACGCAGTATTTT. Its protein product is CASTKAGAITDTQYF. Full variable domain (missing parts from reference TRBV14 and TRBJ2-3): EAGVTQFPSHSVIEKGQTVTLRCDPISGHDNLYWYRRVMGKEIKFLLHFVKESKQDESGMPNNRFLAERTGGTYSTLKVQPAELEDSGVYFCASTKAGAITDTQYFGPGTRLTVL.

In this sample, this clonotype turned up a few times. The chain carries TRBV6-1 and TRBJ2-1; TRBD2 is a possible D gene (6 bases). There are 17 residues in the CDR3. From germline, CDR1 is MNHNS and CDR2 SASEGT. Trimming stripped 6 bases from V and 2 bases from J, with 20 bases between. CDR3 nucleotide sequence: TGTGCCAGCAGCTCACCGCGCGGGGCGAGCCCCTACAATGAGCAGTTCTTC. Its translation is CASSSPRGASPYNEQFF.

The CDR3 protein is CSADGGADTQYF. The CDR3 nucleotides read TGCAGCGCCGACGGTGGTGCAGATACGCAGTATTTT. This rearrangement joins TRBV29-1 to TRBJ2-3; D call uncertain. CDR1 is SQVTM, CDR2 ANQGSEA, per germline. The CDR3 contains 12 residues. The V end lost 7 bases, the J end lost 4 bases, and 12 bases lay between the germline ends.